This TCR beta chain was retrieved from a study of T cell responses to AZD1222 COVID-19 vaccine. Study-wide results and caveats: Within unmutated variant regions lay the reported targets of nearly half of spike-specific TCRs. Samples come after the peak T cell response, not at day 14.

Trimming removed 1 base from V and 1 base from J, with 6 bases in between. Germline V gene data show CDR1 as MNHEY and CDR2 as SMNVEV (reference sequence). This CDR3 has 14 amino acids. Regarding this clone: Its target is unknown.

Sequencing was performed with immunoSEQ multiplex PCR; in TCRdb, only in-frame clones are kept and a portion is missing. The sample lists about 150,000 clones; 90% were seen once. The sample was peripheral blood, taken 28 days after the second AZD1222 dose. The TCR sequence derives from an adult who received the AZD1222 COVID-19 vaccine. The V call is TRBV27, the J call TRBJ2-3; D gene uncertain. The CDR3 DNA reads TGTGCCAGCAGTTTATTAGATGGCACAGATACGCAGTATTTT. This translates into CASSLLDGTDTQYF.